The clone carrying this TCR beta chain was detected once. As yet, its antigen is unknown. Other DNA sequences of this sample code for an identical CDR3. This specimen belongs to a study of graft-versus-host responses after intestinal transplantation. Turning to the study itself: Anti-thymocyte globulin induction, then tacrolimus and steroids for two to four years, went to all recipients.

Measured with immunoSEQ multiplex PCR; TCRdb has only the in-frame clones, and not every one. The sample consists of about 120,000 clones, about 92% of them appearing once. Study results and limitations: Association was observed between peak circulating GvH clone levels and early post-transplant HvG declines. Allograft graft-versus-host to host-versus-graft clonal ratios ran high in patients with graft-donor T cell macrochimerism.

The receptor's source is a human donor who was the organ donor for an intestinal transplant. Source: unstimulated CD8+ T cells sorted from spleen or lymph node cells, taken before transplant.

CDR3 sequence (DNA): TGTGCCAGCAGCGTGGGGAGCACAGATACGCAGTATTTT. As protein: CASSVGSTDTQYF. This chain connects TRBV9 to TRBJ2-3; no firm D call. In germline, CDR1 is SGDLS, CDR2 YYNGEE. The CDR3 has 13 amino acids. The V end lost 2 bases, the J end lost 0 bases, and 4 bases lay between the germline ends.